This T cell receptor (beta chain) was captured in a study of shared clonotypes between healthy human individuals. Germline lookup yields CDR1 SGDLS and CDR2 YYNGEE. V gave up 4 bases and J gave up 5 bases; unmatched junction bases: 12. This CDR3 has 17 residues. Method: immunoSEQ multiplex PCR; TCRdb's copy keeps in-frame clones and lacks some. This sample yields around 1,000,000 clones, of which around three quarters are seen a single time; about 0.94% belongs to the top ten. The chain couples TRBV9 to TRBJ2-2; 9 nucleotides line up with TRBD1. The TCR sequence derives from a man between 18 and 35 years old in good health. Some clones in this sample may be carry-over from other donors' samples. The sequencing sample was made of memory CD4+ T cells from PBMCs. Subset defined: CD45RA-negative fraction. CDR3 in amino acids: CASSPHVGTGSTGELFF. The CDR3 DNA follows: TGTGCCAGCAGCCCCCATGTTGGGACAGGGTCAACCGGGGAGCTGTTTTTT.